These 32 T cell receptor beta chains originate from one sample sequenced in a study of cytomegalovirus exposure and HLA in healthy donors. Amplification used 60 Vbeta primers and 13 Jbeta primers. Assay used: immunoSEQ multiplex PCR; TCRdb lists only in-frame clones, some missing. The data contain approximately 160,000 clones, approximately 78% of them singletons. Sequenced material: PBMCs. The origin of the receptors is a woman aged 18-35 years in good health and CMV-seronegative.

This clone was counted a few times. V usage is TRBV28 and J usage is TRBJ2-1; the D gene is possibly TRBD2 (6 bases). Trimming stripped 5 bases from V and 13 bases from J, with 15 bases between. Germline assignment: CDR1 MDHEN and CDR2 SYDVKM. CDR3 length: 12 residues. The CDR3 region is CASSGPTSSQFF. The CDR3 coding sequence is TGTGCCAGCAGTGGCCCCACTAGCTCTCAGTTCTTC.

This clone was counted a few times. The V call is TRBV29-1, the J call TRBJ2-5, with 9 bases fitting TRBD2. The CDR3 is made up of 16 amino acids. J gave up 4 bases and V 5 bases, and 14 bases lay outside the gene matches. Germline V gives CDR1 SQVTM, CDR2 ANQGSEA. CDR3 in amino acids: CSVTLAGVPVRETQYF. CDR3 sequence (DNA): TGCAGCGTTACTTTAGCGGGAGTACCGGTACGAGAGACCCAGTACTTC.

The CDR3 sequence is CASSLIPPQGEQYF. DNA for the CDR3: TGTGCCAGCAGTTTAATCCCCCCCCAGGGGGAGCAGTACTTC. The chain has TRBV28 and TRBJ2-7; D might be TRBD1 (6 bases). Germline CDR1 MDHEN, CDR2 SYDVKM. The ends were cut back, 2 bases at V and 7 bases at J, with 15 bases in the middle. This CDR3 has 14 residues.

The J gene is TRBJ1-5, the V gene TRBV11-1, with D possibly TRBD1 on 5 matching bases. The V end lost 3 bases, the J end lost 5 bases, and 14 bases lay between the germline ends. From germline, CDR1 is SGHAT and CDR2 FQDESV (reference sequence). The CDR3 loop spans 15 amino acids. The CDR3 is CASSLDMGLDQPQHF. The CDR3 bases are TGTGCCAGCAGCTTGGACATGGGCTTGGATCAGCCCCAGCATTTT.

The J gene is TRBJ1-2, the V gene TRBV6-5; TRBD1 agrees at 10 bases. This CDR3 has 15 amino acids. The ends lost 4 bases at V and 4 bases at J; junction bases unmatched: 6. The germline V gene encodes CDR1 MNHEY and CDR2 SVGAGI. CDR3 DNA: TGTGCCAGCAGTTCCCTGGGACAGGGGATCTATGGCTACACCTTC. As protein: CASSSLGQGIYGYTF.

V usage is TRBV6-6 and J usage is TRBJ2-7; TRBD2 is a possible D gene (6 bases). In germline, CDR1 is MNHNY, CDR2 SVGAGI (reference sequence). CDR3 length: 15 residues. V was cut by 6 bases and J by 2 bases, with 17 bases left in between. The CDR3 spells CASSPELATPYEQYF. The CDR3, as DNA: TGTGCCAGCAGCCCCGAGCTAGCGACCCCCTACGAGCAGTACTTC.

Regarding this clone: The junction departs from germline at one end; a sequencing error may be responsible. The same CDR3 also results from other DNA sequences found in this sample. The chain employs TRBV18 and TRBJ1-1; D possibly corresponds to TRBD1 (5 bases). CDR1 and CDR2 from the germline V gene are KGHSH and LQKENI. The CDR3 covers 13 residues. CDR3 in DNA: TGTGCCAGCTCACCGAGTTTGGACACTGAAGCTTTTTTT. It specifies CASSPSLDTEAFF.

The chain is built from TRBV7-2 and TRBJ2-5, with D tentatively TRBD2 (6 bases). This CDR3 contains 13 residues. V dropped 5 bases and J dropped 9 bases, with 16 bases sitting between them. The V gene's germline CDR1 is SGHTA and CDR2 FQGNSA. In DNA form, the CDR3 reads TGTGCCAGCAGCGCGAGACGGGAGTTTGCCCAGTACTTC. It specifies CASSARREFAQYF.

The V and J genes are TRBV19 and TRBJ2-5; maybe TRBD2 (6 bases). There are 13 residues in the CDR3. Trimming removed 7 bases from V and 5 bases from J, with 14 bases in between. Germline CDR1 reads LNHDA; CDR2 reads SQIVND (reference sequence). CDR3 residues: CASKRQSGETQYF. CDR3 in DNA: TGTGCCAGTAAGCGACAGAGCGGGGAGACCCAGTACTTC.

This clone has a handful of counts. The DNA of the CDR3 is TGTGCCAGCAGCTCCAACTACAACACAGATACGCAGTATTTT. Translated, it gives CASSSNYNTDTQYF. The chain uses TRBV5-5 and TRBJ2-3; D remains ambiguous. V was shortened by 3 bases and J by 2 bases, with 10 bases between the two germline ends. Germline values: CDR1 SGHKS, CDR2 YYEKEE (reference sequence). The CDR3 consists of 14 residues.

The rearrangement joins TRBV29-1 to TRBJ1-1; D uncertain. The germline V gene encodes CDR1 SQVTM and CDR2 ANQGSEA. This CDR3 is 11 amino acids long. V dropped 3 bases and J dropped 7 bases, with 9 bases sitting between them. The CDR3 DNA is TGCAGCGTTGACGAGGGCAGTGAAGCTTTCTTT. Protein sequence: CSVDEGSEAFF.

V usage is TRBV7-6 and J usage is TRBJ2-3; 15 nucleotides line up with TRBD2. Germline CDR1 SGHVS, CDR2 FNYEAQ. This CDR3 is 21 amino acids long. The J segment lost 0 bases and the V segment lost 2 bases, leaving 12 bases of the junction unmatched. CDR3 DNA: TGTGCCAGCAGCTTAAAGGCGGGACTAGCGGGGGGACCCCCAAGCACAGATACGCAGTATTTT. The encoded protein is CASSLKAGLAGGPPSTDTQYF.

This chain uses TRBV6-1 with TRBJ1-2; TRBD1 might be the D (6 bases). Trimming pared 5 bases from V and 4 bases from J, leaving 17 bases between. This CDR3 has 15 amino acids. Germline V gene sequence: CDR1 MNHNS, CDR2 SASEGT. The CDR3 sequence is CASSKTGRRAYGYTF. The DNA of the CDR3 is TGTGCCAGCAGTAAAACAGGGAGACGTGCCTATGGCTACACCTTC.

The rearrangement links TRBV7-9 to TRBJ2-7; D gene unclear. The CDR3 runs 12 residues. Trimming removed 5 bases from V and 0 bases from J, with 5 bases in between. The germline CDR1 and CDR2 sequences are SEHNR and FQNEAQ (reference sequence). The chain's CDR3 is CASSPNSYEQYF. The CDR3 DNA reads TGTGCCAGCAGCCCCAACTCCTACGAGCAGTACTTC.

The table lists this clone with a count of one. The J gene is TRBJ1-2, the V gene TRBV18, with 7 bases lining up with TRBD1. Germline V gene data show CDR1 as KGHSH and CDR2 as LQKENI. Losses at the gene ends were 0 bases for V and 12 bases for J; bases not matched to a gene: 7. This CDR3 contains 13 residues. CDR3 amino acids: CASSPPELTGHTF. The CDR3 DNA is TGTGCCAGCTCACCACCGGAGCTGACAGGGCACACCTTC.

V usage is TRBV5-1 and J usage is TRBJ2-1; 8 bases are a match to TRBD1. The CDR3 consists of 15 residues. Germline trimming cut 3 bases from V and 1 base from J; bases unmatched to any gene: 3. Looked up from germline, CDR1 is SGHRS and CDR2 is YFSETQ. The chain's CDR3 is CASSYRGESYNEQFF. Written as DNA, the CDR3 is TGCGCCAGCAGCTACAGGGGGGAGTCCTACAATGAGCAGTTCTTC.

V gene TRBV19 combines with J gene TRBJ1-6, with TRBD1 identical over 9 bases. Germline CDR1 reads LNHDA; CDR2 reads SQIVND (reference sequence). This CDR3 is 14 amino acids long. With V trimmed by 3 bases and J by 13 bases, 7 bases remained unmatched. CDR3 in amino acids: CASSIPRTGAPLHF. CDR3 nucleotides: TGTGCCAGTAGTATTCCCCGGACAGGGGCTCCCCTCCACTTT. The entire variable domain, with the rest obtained from reference TRBV19 and TRBJ1-6, is as follows: DGGITQSPKYLFRKEGQNVTLSCEQNLNHDAMYWYRQDPGQGLRLIYYSQIVNDFQKGDIAEGYSVSREKKESFPLTVTSAQKNPTAFYLCASSIPRTGAPLHFGNGTRLTVT.

This clone was detected a few times. The chain is built from TRBV30 and TRBJ1-1; 8 bases are a match to TRBD1. This CDR3 comprises 14 residues. Per the germline V gene, CDR1 is GTSNPN and CDR2 is SVGIG (reference sequence). V gave up 5 bases and J gave up 0 bases; unmatched junction bases: 5. CDR3 in DNA: TGTGCCTGGGAAGGGACAGGAATGAACACTGAAGCTTTCTTT. It is translated as CAWEGTGMNTEAFF. The full variable domain, its missing parts supplied by reference TRBV30 and TRBJ1-1, is SQTIHQWPATLVQPVGSPLSLECTVEGTSNPNLYWYRQAAGRGLQLLFYSVGIGQISSEVPQNLSASRPQDRQFILSSKKLLLSDSGFYLCAWEGTGMNTEAFFGQGTRLTVV.

The chain employs TRBV16 and TRBJ1-1, with TRBD1 as a possible D gene (6 bases). From germline, CDR1 is KGHSY and CDR2 FQNENV. The V gene lost 4 bases and the J gene lost 1 base, with 7 bases spanning the gap. The CDR3 loop spans 13 amino acids. CDR3 DNA: TGTGCCAGCAGCCTCAGGGGGAACACTGAAGCTTTCTTT. This encodes CASSLRGNTEAFF.

This chain connects TRBV6-1 to TRBJ2-1; no clear D. In germline, CDR1 is MNHNS, CDR2 SASEGT. Trimming removed 1 base from V and 8 bases from J, with 9 bases in between. This CDR3 contains 13 residues. The CDR3 nucleotides read TGTGCCAGCAGTGAAGAGAGAGGATATGAGCAGTTCTTC. Residues: CASSEERGYEQFF.

A single count supports this clone. This sequence joins TRBV6-4 and TRBJ2-1, with 9 bases identical to TRBD1. The ends lost 8 bases at V and 0 bases at J; junction bases unmatched: 5. Per germline, CDR1 MRHNA and CDR2 SNTAGT. This CDR3 region has 15 residues. CDR3 loop: CASAPGQGSYNEQFF. The DNA of the CDR3 is TGTGCCAGCGCCCCGGGACAGGGCTCCTACAATGAGCAGTTCTTC.

This rearrangement joins TRBV6-5 to TRBJ2-2; 7 nucleotides line up with TRBD1. Germline-derived CDR1 and CDR2 are MNHEY and SVGAGI. The V segment lost 6 bases and the J segment 7 bases; nucleotides outside the gene matches: 5. The CDR3 contains 13 residues. The CDR3 DNA is TGTGCCAGCAGAAACAGGGGCGGCGGGGAGCTGTTTTTT. It is translated as CASRNRGGGELFF.

This rearrangement joins TRBV11-2 to TRBJ2-3; TRBD2 aligns across 11 bases. This CDR3 spans 18 amino acids. With 5 bases clipped from V and 3 bases from J, the junction kept 13 bases outside the gene matches. The germline gives CDR1 SGHAT, CDR2 FQNNGV. CDR3 in DNA: TGTGCCAGCAGCCCCCAGGCTAGCGGGGGGAGGCTTACAGATACGCAGTATTTT. Its protein product is CASSPQASGGRLTDTQYF.

V usage is TRBV7-9 and J usage is TRBJ1-4, with D hard to call. The V end lost 1 base, the J end lost 1 base, and 10 bases lay between the germline ends. CDR1 and CDR2 from the germline V gene are SEHNR and FQNEAQ (reference sequence). The CDR3 is made up of 16 amino acids. CDR3 sequence reads: CASSLGSTRTNEKLFF. CDR3 bases: TGTGCCAGCAGCTTAGGGTCCACGAGAACTAATGAAAAACTGTTTTTT.

V and J are TRBV20-1 and TRBJ2-1; D uncertain. CDR3 length: 11 residues. In germline, CDR1 is DFQATT, CDR2 SNEGSKA (reference sequence). Trimming took off 3 bases at V and 5 bases at J, with 5 bases between the two ends. Here the CDR3 reads CSARRNNEQFF. DNA of the CDR3: TGCAGTGCTAGGAGAAACAATGAGCAGTTCTTC.

V is TRBV28 and J is TRBJ2-7, with D possibly matching TRBD2 (6 bases). Germline CDR1 and CDR2: MDHEN and SYDVKM. Deletions cut 1 base from V and 3 bases from J, with 7 bases between. The CDR3 extends over 13 amino acids. The chain's CDR3 is CASSLFGGYEQYF. The CDR3 DNA is TGTGCCAGCAGTTTATTCGGGGGCTACGAGCAGTACTTC.

The V and J genes are TRBV7-8 and TRBJ2-7; TRBD1 aligns across 8 bases. The V gene's germline CDR1 is SGHVS and CDR2 FQNEAQ. V was pared by 3 bases and J by 3 bases, with 4 bases of the junction left unmatched. This CDR3 contains 14 residues. The DNA of the CDR3 is TGTGCCAGCAGCTTTCGGACAGGGAACTACGAGCAGTACTTC. Translated: CASSFRTGNYEQYF.

This clone was recorded only once. This chain links TRBV7-9 with TRBJ1-5; a possible D gene is TRBD1 (5 bases). Germline lookup yields CDR1 SEHNR and CDR2 FQNEAQ (reference sequence). With 2 bases removed from V and 4 bases from J, the gap between germline ends came to 12 bases. CDR3 length equals 15 residues. CDR3: CASSLPGLGNQPQHF. CDR3 nucleotides: TGTGCCAGCAGCTTACCAGGGCTGGGTAATCAGCCCCAGCATTTT.

The rearrangement links TRBV11-1 to TRBJ2-2, with TRBD1 matching over 9 bases. The ends lost 3 bases at V and 6 bases at J; junction bases unmatched: 5. This CDR3 has 15 amino acids. The germline V gene has CDR1 SGHAT and CDR2 FQDESV (reference sequence). CDR3 in DNA: TGTGCCAGCAGCTTTGGGACAGGGTTGCCCGGGGAGCTGTTTTTT. The encoded protein is CASSFGTGLPGELFF.

This clone was counted between two and nine times. The chain links TRBV2 to TRBJ2-5, with 12 nucleotides matching TRBD1. This CDR3 is built from 16 residues. Germline CDR1 reads SNHLY; CDR2 reads FYNNEI. V lost 5 bases, J lost 5 bases, and 9 bases stayed unmatched. CDR3 protein: CASSFQGQGARETQYF. DNA for the CDR3: TGTGCCAGCAGTTTTCAGGGACAGGGGGCGAGGGAGACCCAGTACTTC.

The chain joins TRBV2 to TRBJ1-6, with 7 bases matching TRBD1. The V and J ends lost 6 bases and 5 bases, in that order; junction bases with no gene match: 10. The CDR3 consists of 16 residues. In germline, CDR1 is SNHLY, CDR2 FYNNEI. This CDR3 reads CASSLGGGQNNSPLHF. The CDR3 bases are TGTGCCAGCAGCCTCGGTGGGGGACAGAATAATTCACCCCTCCACTTT.

The rearrangement uses TRBV27 and TRBJ1-1; TRBD1 agrees at 7 bases. CDR3 length equals 14 residues. The trim removed 8 bases at V and 6 bases at J, leaving 12 bases unmatched. Looked up from germline, CDR1 is MNHEY and CDR2 is SMNVEV (reference sequence). The CDR3 sequence: CASGIPGTAPEAFF. In DNA, the CDR3 is TGTGCCAGCGGAATCCCGGGGACAGCGCCTGAAGCTTTCTTT.